This TCR beta chain was obtained from a study of T cell repertoires in cytomegalovirus infection. Study in general: Carrying CMV and the relevant HLA type showed in public TCR beta signatures.

CDR1 is SQVTM, CDR2 ANQGSEA, per germline. This CDR3 has 12 residues. V lost 0 bases, J lost 3 bases, and 5 bases lay in between. With regard to this clonotype: Its antigen remains unknown.

TCRdb passed the reads through MiXCR, listing each CDR3 protein once. The sample comprises about 900,000 distinct CDR3 sequences, around a third of which are singletons, and roughly an eighth rests with the top ten. Source: cultured CD8+ T cells from PBMCs, taken from culture after CMV antigen stimulation. This chain joins TRBV29-1 and TRBJ1-2; D is ambiguous. The receptor's source is a human donor in good health (CMV status not recorded). Some clones in this sample may be carry-over from other donors' samples. CDR3 nucleotide sequence: TGCAGCGTTGAAGAACGTCACTATGGCTACACCTTC. Translated, it gives CSVEERHYGYTF.